The 24 T cell receptor beta chains below come from one sample, sequenced in a study of cytomegalovirus exposure and HLA in healthy donors. Sequencing used immunoSEQ multiplex PCR; TCRdb keeps in-frame clones, though not all of them. The sample includes 80,000 to 100,000 clones, 87% of them seen just once. Sequencing was performed on PBMCs. The receptor set was obtained from a man between 18 and 29 years old in good health and CMV-seropositive.

The CDR3 bases are TGTGCCAGCAGCGCCGAGGGACTAGCTTTCACAGATACGCAGTATTTT. Residues: CASSAEGLAFTDTQYF. This chain connects TRBV9 to TRBJ2-3, with 9 bases that match TRBD2. The CDR3 is 16 residues long. The V segment lost 3 bases and the J segment 2 bases; nucleotides outside the gene matches: 7. Germline CDR1 SGDLS, CDR2 YYNGEE. The complete variable domain, with remaining parts taken from reference TRBV9 and TRBJ2-3, reads DSGVTQTPKHLITATGQRVTLRCSPRSGDLSVYWYQQSLDQGLQFLIQYYNGEERAKGNILERFSAQQFPDLHSELNLSSLELGDSALYFCASSAEGLAFTDTQYFGPGTRLTVL.

This chain connects TRBV19 to TRBJ2-3, with a tentative D call TRBD2 (5 bases). The V gene's germline CDR1 is LNHDA and CDR2 SQIVND (reference sequence). This CDR3 region has 17 residues. V was clipped by 3 bases and J by 1 base, with 17 bases between them. The CDR3 is CASSIYAGDRGTDTQYF. The CDR3 DNA follows: TGTGCCAGTAGTATTTATGCGGGCGACCGCGGCACAGATACGCAGTATTTT.

This clone was seen once. The rearrangement links TRBV4-3 to TRBJ2-1; TRBD2 matches 10 bases. The junction had 9 bases not matched to a gene; V was cut back by 0 bases and J by 7 bases. Germline CDR1 LGHNA, CDR2 YSLEER. The CDR3 loop spans 17 amino acids. The CDR3 nucleotides read TGCGCCAGCAGCCAAGACACCGGGACTAGCGTTCGAAATGAGCAGTTCTTC. Protein: CASSQDTGTSVRNEQFF.

The CDR3 loop reads CASSPPGPYEQYF. Written as DNA, the CDR3 is TGTGCCAGCTCACCCCCGGGTCCATACGAGCAGTACTTC. V is TRBV18 and J is TRBJ2-7; D gene uncertain. CDR1 and CDR2 from the germline V gene are KGHSH and LQKENI. The length of the CDR3 is 13 residues. The V and J ends lost 3 bases and 4 bases respectively, with 10 bases between them.

V is TRBV29-1 and J is TRBJ2-7; the D is unclear. Trimming left V 4 bases short and J 1 base short, with 8 bases between. In germline, CDR1 is SQVTM, CDR2 ANQGSEA. This CDR3 is built from 12 residues. The CDR3 DNA sequence: TGCAGCGTTGCGACAAATTCCTACGAGCAGTACTTC. Protein sequence: CSVATNSYEQYF.

This clone was found once. In DNA form, the CDR3 reads TGTGCCAGCAGCAGTGGACAGCTAACCTCTGGAAACACCATATATTTT. This sequence encodes CASSSGQLTSGNTIYF. The chain links TRBV9 to TRBJ1-3, with a tentative D call TRBD1 (6 bases). The CDR3 spans 16 residues. V gave up 4 bases and J gave up 0 bases, with 14 bases separating them. Germline CDR1 and CDR2: SGDLS and YYNGEE.

V usage is TRBV5-1 and J usage is TRBJ2-2; D is uncertain. In germline, CDR1 is SGHRS, CDR2 YFSETQ. Trimming left V 0 bases short and J 5 bases short, with 14 bases between. The CDR3 is 16 residues long. The CDR3 is CASSLGLVIGTGELFF. The CDR3 DNA sequence: TGCGCCAGCAGCTTGGGCCTAGTGATCGGTACCGGGGAGCTGTTTTTT.

The table lists this clone with a count of one. The V gene is TRBV7-2, the J gene TRBJ2-5, with a weak D call TRBD1 (5 bases). Germline CDR1 SGHTA, CDR2 FQGNSA. Trimming pared 7 bases from V and 0 bases from J, leaving 12 bases between. This CDR3 has 14 amino acids. The CDR3 is CASITGPHQETQYF. The DNA for the CDR3 is TGTGCCAGCATCACAGGACCGCACCAAGAGACCCAGTACTTC.

This chain links TRBV11-3 with TRBJ1-1; D is possibly TRBD1 (6 bases). Germline V gene lookup returns CDR1 SGHNT and CDR2 YENEEA. There are 14 residues in the CDR3. Trimming removed 2 bases from V and 0 bases from J, with 7 bases in between. CDR3 nucleotide sequence: TGTGCCAGCAGCTTACAGGGGATGAACACTGAAGCTTTCTTT. Protein product: CASSLQGMNTEAFF.

The chain couples TRBV5-1 to TRBJ2-5; D might be TRBD1 (5 bases). Looked up from germline, CDR1 is SGHRS and CDR2 is YFSETQ. V was shortened by 0 bases and J by 2 bases, with 11 bases between the two germline ends. The CDR3 loop spans 15 amino acids. The CDR3 region is CASSLGAQDQETQYF. CDR3 nucleotide sequence: TGCGCCAGCAGCTTGGGGGCACAGGATCAAGAGACCCAGTACTTC.

The chain recombines TRBV6-5 with TRBJ2-1; no reliable D call. Germline CDR1 is MNHEY and CDR2 is SVGAGI. V was shortened by 5 bases and J by 8 bases, with 7 bases between the two germline ends. The CDR3 totals 11 residues. The CDR3 sequence: CASSLEDEQFF. The CDR3 nucleotides read TGTGCCAGCAGTCTAGAGGATGAGCAGTTCTTC.

This chain connects TRBV29-1 to TRBJ1-2; 9 nucleotides line up with TRBD1. The germline V gene encodes CDR1 SQVTM and CDR2 ANQGSEA. The CDR3 consists of 15 residues. V trimming: 0 bases; J trimming: 5 bases; junction bases outside the gene matches: 7. For the CDR3, the DNA is TGCAGCGTTGAAGAGTTGGGACAGGGAGGATATGGCTACACCTTC. The encoded protein is CSVEELGQGGYGYTF.

DNA for the CDR3: TGTGCCAGCTCACGAGCAGGGGGTGGGTTCTTACTCTACGAGCAGTACTTC. Protein sequence: CASSRAGGGFLLYEQYF. The V and J genes are TRBV7-9 and TRBJ2-7, with 7 bases lining up with TRBD1. Germline V gene sequence: CDR1 SEHNR, CDR2 FQNEAQ (reference sequence). Losses at the gene ends were 8 bases for V and 3 bases for J; bases not matched to a gene: 19. This CDR3 region has 17 residues. The full variable domain, with the rest looked up from reference TRBV7-9 and TRBJ2-7, is DTGVSQNPRHKITKRGQNVTFRCDPISEHNRLYWYRQTLGQGPEFLTYFQNEAQLEKSRLLSDRFSAERPKGSFSTLEIQRTEQGDSAMYLCASSRAGGGFLLYEQYFGPGTRLTVT.

The chain links TRBV6-5 to TRBJ2-1, with 10 bases lining up with TRBD2. The CDR3 runs to 15 residues. V lost 6 bases to trimming and J lost 4 bases; unmatched junction nucleotides: 6. CDR1 is MNHEY and CDR2 is SVGAGI in the germline V gene. CDR3 DNA: TGTGCCAGCAGCGAACTAGCGGGGATATACAATGAGCAGTTCTTC. Translating it yields CASSELAGIYNEQFF.

This clone turned up a few times. This chain connects TRBV5-1 to TRBJ2-2, with TRBD2 matching 11 bases. The CDR3 runs 16 residues. Germline V gene lookup returns CDR1 SGHRS and CDR2 YFSETQ. Losses at the gene ends were 4 bases for V and 10 bases for J; bases not matched to a gene: 12. CDR3 coding DNA: TGCGCCAGCAGCCCGCAACTAGCGGGGGATGTTTCGGAGCTGTTTTTT. Its translation is CASSPQLAGDVSELFF. Full variable domain (outside the CDR3, taken from reference TRBV5-1 and TRBJ2-2): KAGVTQTPRYLIKTRGQQVTLSCSPISGHRSVSWYQQTPGQGLQFLFEYFSETQRNKGNFPGRFSGRQFSNSRSEMNVSTLELGDSALYLCASSPQLAGDVSELFFGEGSRLTVL.

The chain joins TRBV14 to TRBJ1-3; D unclear. Looked up from germline, CDR1 is SGHDN and CDR2 is FVKESK. There are 13 residues in the CDR3. Trimming pared 5 bases from V and 5 bases from J, leaving 10 bases between. The CDR3 sequence: CASSSGLRNTIYF. The CDR3 nucleotides read TGTGCCAGCAGCTCCGGACTCAGAAACACCATATATTTT.

The chain has TRBV7-7 and TRBJ2-3, with D perhaps TRBD2 (5 bases). The CDR3 runs to 14 residues. Germline assignment: CDR1 SSHAT and CDR2 FNYEAQ (reference sequence). V was clipped by 0 bases and J by 1 base, with 5 bases between them. CDR3 DNA: TGTGCCAGCAGCTTAGCCGGGGGCACAGATACGCAGTATTTT. Its protein is CASSLAGGTDTQYF. Filled out from reference TRBV7-7 and TRBJ2-3, the complete variable domain reads GAGVSQSPRYKVTKRGQDVTLRCDPISSHATLYWYQQALGQGPEFLTYFNYEAQPDKSGLPSDRFSAERPEGSISTLTIQRTEQRDSAMYRCASSLAGGTDTQYFGPGTRLTVL.

The sample holds one count of this clone. The chain joins TRBV23-1 to TRBJ2-5; 7 bases align to TRBD2. TRBV23-1 is placed among ORFs of uncertain function. The CDR3 consists of 16 residues. V lost 0 bases and J lost 1; bases outside the gene matches: 5. CDR3 bases: TGCGCCAGCAGTCAATCATTGGGCGGGGGCCAAGAGACCCAGTACTTC. Encoded protein: CASSQSLGGGQETQYF.

V and J are TRBV27 and TRBJ2-5; 7 bases fit TRBD2. This CDR3 has 14 residues. Looked up from germline, CDR1 is MNHEY and CDR2 is SMNVEV (reference sequence). Unmatched junction bases numbered 6, after V lost 8 bases and J lost 0 bases. The CDR3 loop reads CASSYSGYQETQYF. CDR3 nucleotides: TGTGCCAGCTCATATAGCGGGTACCAAGAGACCCAGTACTTC.

The chain recombines TRBV5-1 with TRBJ2-7; no definite D call. CDR3 length equals 15 residues. Germline CDR1 reads SGHRS; CDR2 reads YFSETQ. Trimming removed 0 bases at V and 0 bases at J, with 10 bases between. CDR3 sequence reads: CASSLAGGSSYEQYF. The CDR3 bases are TGCGCCAGCAGCTTGGCTGGCGGTAGCTCCTACGAGCAGTACTTC. Full variable domain (remainder filled in from reference TRBV5-1 and TRBJ2-7): KAGVTQTPRYLIKTRGQQVTLSCSPISGHRSVSWYQQTPGQGLQFLFEYFSETQRNKGNFPGRFSGRQFSNSRSEMNVSTLELGDSALYLCASSLAGGSSYEQYFGPGTRLTVT.

The chain is built from TRBV6-6 and TRBJ2-5; 9 nucleotides align to TRBD1. The CDR3 has 14 residues. J was trimmed by 4 bases and V by 7 bases; bases with no gene match: 7. Germline V gene data show CDR1 as MNHNY and CDR2 as SVGAGI (reference sequence). CDR3 sequence reads: CASNRDRVGETQYF. Written as DNA, the CDR3 is TGTGCCAGCAACCGGGACAGGGTGGGAGAGACCCAGTACTTC.

This chain connects TRBV4-3 to TRBJ2-7, with 12 bases identical to TRBD2. The CDR3 sequence is 18 residues long. CDR1 and CDR2 from the germline V gene are LGHNA and YSLEER. V was pared by 1 base and J by 5 bases, with 12 bases of the junction left unmatched. In nucleotides, the CDR3 is TGCGCCAGCAGCCAAGGACTAGCGGGAGAGGCGGTAGCCGACGAGCAGTACTTC. Residues: CASSQGLAGEAVADEQYF.

The chain links TRBV7-6 to TRBJ2-7; tentative D call: TRBD2 (7 bases). CDR1 and CDR2 from the germline V gene are SGHVS and FNYEAQ. Between the trimmed V and J ends, which lost 5 bases and 3 bases, there was a span of 17 bases. The CDR3 covers 15 residues. CDR3: CASSDRPGGDYEQYF. CDR3 nucleotides: TGTGCCAGCAGCGACCGCCCGGGGGGCGACTACGAGCAGTACTTC.

This sequence joins TRBV6-1 and TRBJ2-7, with a tentative D call TRBD2 (6 bases). The V and J ends lost 6 bases and 3 bases respectively, with 18 bases between them. Germline CDR1 is MNHNS and CDR2 is SASEGT. The CDR3 runs to 15 residues. The CDR3 loop is CASRNGLSSLYEQYF. DNA for the CDR3: TGTGCCAGCAGAAATGGACTATCCTCTCTCTACGAGCAGTACTTC.